A single T cell receptor beta chain is shown here with its context. The data stem from a study of human T cells and chemical hapten exposure. Whole-study context: Predominantly women, the patients had alopecia areata, totalis or universalis.

Time point in this sample: patch test 1, 2 weeks after DPC sensitization. Treatment of the sample: therapeutic diphenylcyclopropenone sensitization with weekly scalp DPC. Donors, patients with alopecia ranging from 18 to 70 years old and judged suitable for DPC, provided samples. Single cDNA molecules in the library carried unique molecular identifiers attached during preparation. Under the authors' procedure: Individual samples carried between roughly 23,224 and 700,000 TCRs, with 95,638 as the median. TCRdb analysed the RACE reads with MiXCR anew, one entry per CDR3 protein. In this record, the V and J calls reflect TCRdb's handling and not the investigators' own analysis. The sample shows 80,000 to 95,000 distinct CDR3 sequences, around a tenth of them seen only once. The V gene lost 4 bases and the J gene lost 0 bases, with 4 bases spanning the gap. Germline CDR1 reads SQVTM; CDR2 reads ANQGSEA. This CDR3 is built from 12 residues.

The input for sequencing was whole blood, taken in connection with sensitization to the hapten diphenylcyclopropenone (DPC). V gene TRBV29-1 combines with J gene TRBJ1-3; no reliable D call. The sequence was collected from a woman in her fifties or sixties with alopecia areata. Some clones in this sample may be carry-over from other donors' samples. CDR3 sequence reads: CSVVGSGNTIYF. CDR3 coding DNA: TGCAGCGTTGTGGGCTCTGGAAACACCATATATTTT.